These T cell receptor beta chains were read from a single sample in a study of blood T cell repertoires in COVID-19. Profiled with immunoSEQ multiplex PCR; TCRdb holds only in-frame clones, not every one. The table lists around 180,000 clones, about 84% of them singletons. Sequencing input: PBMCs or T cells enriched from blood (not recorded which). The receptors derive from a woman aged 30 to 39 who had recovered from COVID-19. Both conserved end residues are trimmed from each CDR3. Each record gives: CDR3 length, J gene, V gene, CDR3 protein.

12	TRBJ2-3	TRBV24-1	ATSRGQSTDTQY
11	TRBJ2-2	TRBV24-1	ATSAKNTGELF
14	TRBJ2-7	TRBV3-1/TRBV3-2	ASSSSQGRSSYEQY
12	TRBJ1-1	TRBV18	ASSTGQGRTEAF
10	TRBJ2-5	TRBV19	ASSRTGETQY
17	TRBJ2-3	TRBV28	ASSTIGASGRRGPDTQY
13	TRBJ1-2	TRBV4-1	ASSQDPQGGYGYT
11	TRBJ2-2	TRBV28	ASQGQATGELF
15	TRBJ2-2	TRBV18	ASSPPRTGGSTGELF
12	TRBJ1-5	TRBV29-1	SVVQGGGNQPQH
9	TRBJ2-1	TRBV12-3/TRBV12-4	ASSLEREQF
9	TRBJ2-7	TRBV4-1	ASTTAASRY
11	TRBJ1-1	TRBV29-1	SVARGQFTEAF
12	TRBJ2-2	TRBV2	ASSERESTGELF
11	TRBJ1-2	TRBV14	ASRGGQGRGYT
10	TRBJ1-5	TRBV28	ASSSRNQPQH
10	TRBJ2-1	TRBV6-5	ASSRGLNEQF
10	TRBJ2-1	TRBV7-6	ASSRYQGEQF
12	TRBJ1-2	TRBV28	ASSLDHGGGGYT
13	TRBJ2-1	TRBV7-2	ASSLGASGYNEQF
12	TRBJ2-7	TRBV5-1	ASRPQLSGYEQY
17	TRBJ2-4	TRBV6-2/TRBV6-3	ASSYSIYFGTPSKNIQY
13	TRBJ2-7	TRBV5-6	ASSYRRLASYEQY
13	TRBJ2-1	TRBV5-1	ASSLWTGEVDEQF
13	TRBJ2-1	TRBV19	ASSISGQGNNEQF
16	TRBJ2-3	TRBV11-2	ASSPLAGEPIDTDTQY
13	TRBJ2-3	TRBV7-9	ASSVLDRGGDTQY
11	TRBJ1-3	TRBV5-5	ASSMSLGNTIY
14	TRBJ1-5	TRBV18	ASSPQGAGLDQPQH
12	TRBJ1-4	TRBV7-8	ASSRDRGLQKLF
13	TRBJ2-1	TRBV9	ASSVDDSTYNEQF
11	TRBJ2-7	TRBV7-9	ASSSRGEEEQY
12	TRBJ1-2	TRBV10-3	AISDPTGRYGYT
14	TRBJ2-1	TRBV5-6	ASSILAPGGDNEQF
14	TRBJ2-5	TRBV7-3	ASSLGLAGGGETQY
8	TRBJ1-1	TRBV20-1	SARKPEAF
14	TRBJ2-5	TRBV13	ASSAGLAGFNGDQY
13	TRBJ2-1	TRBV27	ASTQLAGSDNEQF
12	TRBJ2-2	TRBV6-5	ASRRQQFTGELF
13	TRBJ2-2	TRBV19	ASSTGQTNTGELF
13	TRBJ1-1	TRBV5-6	ASSFRKERPTEAF
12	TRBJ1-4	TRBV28	ASRRQVAGEKLF
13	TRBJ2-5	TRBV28	ASSLGGRAQDAQY
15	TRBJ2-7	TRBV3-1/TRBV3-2	ASSQTLGGGRAYEQY
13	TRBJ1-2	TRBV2	ASSEVVGQIYGYT
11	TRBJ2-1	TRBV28	ASSLYRGSEQF
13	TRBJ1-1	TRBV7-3	ASSLEWGLNTEAF
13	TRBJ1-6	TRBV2	ASSVQGQGNSPLH
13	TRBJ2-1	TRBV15	ATSSSGRPVDEQF
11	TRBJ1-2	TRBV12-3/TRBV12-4	ASSPGENYGYT
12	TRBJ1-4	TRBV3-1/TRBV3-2	ASSQVVTDEKLF
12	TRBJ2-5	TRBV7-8	ASSPPDSRETQY
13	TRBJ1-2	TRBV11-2	ASSLLMSGNYGYT
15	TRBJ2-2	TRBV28	ASSAGGLNLNTGELF
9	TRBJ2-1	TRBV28	ASSLGGEQF
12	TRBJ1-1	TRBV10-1	ASKEDRGNTEAF
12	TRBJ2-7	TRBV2	ASIPGQPVYEQY
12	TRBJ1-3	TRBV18	ASQTGTGGNTIY
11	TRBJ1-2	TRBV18	ASSPDRSNGYT
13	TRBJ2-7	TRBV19	ASGNSGTAIYEQY